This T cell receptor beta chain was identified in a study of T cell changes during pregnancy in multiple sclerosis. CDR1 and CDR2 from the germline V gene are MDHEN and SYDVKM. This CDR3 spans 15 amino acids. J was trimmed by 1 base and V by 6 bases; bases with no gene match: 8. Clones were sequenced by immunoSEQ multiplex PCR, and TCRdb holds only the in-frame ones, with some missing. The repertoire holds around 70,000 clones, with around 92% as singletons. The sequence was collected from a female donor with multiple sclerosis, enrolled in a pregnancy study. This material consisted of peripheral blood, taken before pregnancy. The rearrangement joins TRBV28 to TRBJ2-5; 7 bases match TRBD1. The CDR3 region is CASRRQGGFQETQYF. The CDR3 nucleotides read TGTGCCAGCAGGCGACAGGGCGGGTTCCAAGAGACCCAGTACTTC.